This T cell receptor beta chain is drawn from a study of Graves' ophthalmopathy and Graves' hyperthyroidism. Amplification of the TCR beta CDR3 regions used RNA transcripts (as template). Scientists carried out first-round RT-PCR using HTBI primers and then a second-round multiplex PCR. TCRdb itself ran the multiplex PCR reads through MiXCR, one entry per CDR3 protein. The sample includes about 400,000 distinct CDR3 sequences, about 16% of them seen just once. J lost 7 bases, V lost 4 bases, and 7 bases had no gene match. The germline CDR1 and CDR2 sequences are MNHNS and SASEGT. The CDR3 is 15 residues long. This clonotype came up many times.

The rearrangement uses TRBV6-1 and TRBJ1-5; 10 bases line up with TRBD1. The clonotype was recovered from a young woman with Graves' ophthalmopathy. The sequenced sample was peripheral blood. CDR3 in DNA: TGTGCCAGCAGTGGGGGACAGGGGCAGGGACAGCCCCAGCATTTT. Translated, it gives CASSGGQGQGQPQHF.